These T cell receptor beta chains were read from a single sample in a study of blood T cell repertoires in COVID-19. TCRdb's copy holds only in-frame clones and misses some; the assay was immunoSEQ multiplex PCR. The sample yields approximately 150,000 clones, roughly 86% seen once. Sequenced: peripheral blood. Receptor source: a woman aged 45-59 years with acute or convalescent COVID-19. The CDR3 runs from the conserved cysteine through the conserved F or W. The D gene is left open where the match is weak. Clone size is given for some rows only: seen once, a few or many times, or a class if the clone is expanded.

length: 13
size: NA
J: TRBJ2-7
V: TRBV30
D: NA
DNA: TGTGCCTGGAGTCCGGGAGAGGCCTACGAGCAGTACTTC
CDR3: CAWSPGEAYEQYF

length: 14
size: NA
J: TRBJ2-2
V: TRBV5-4
D: NA
DNA: TGTGCCAGCAGCTTGGCCGGAGCTTCCGGGGAGCTGTTTTTT
CDR3: CASSLAGASGELFF

length: 15
size: once
J: TRBJ2-1
V: TRBV5-1
D: TRBD2
DNA: TGCGCCAGCAGCTTGCGGGAGGGTTCCTACAATGAGCAGTTCTTC
CDR3: CASSLREGSYNEQFF

length: 15
size: NA
J: TRBJ2-3
V: TRBV5-1
D: TRBD2
DNA: TGCGCCAGCAGCTTACGAGCGGGGGGTTGGGATACGCAGTATTTT
CDR3: CASSLRAGGWDTQYF

length: 15
size: NA
J: TRBJ2-7
V: TRBV19
D: TRBD1
DNA: TGTGCCAGTAGTATTGGGACAGGCCCTTACTACGAGCAATACTTC
CDR3: CASSIGTGPYYEQYF

length: 14
size: NA
J: TRBJ2-1
V: TRBV5-1
D: TRBD2
DNA: TGCGCCAGCAGCTATCCAGCGGGAGTGGTTGAGCAGTTCTTC
CDR3: CASSYPAGVVEQFF

length: 14
size: NA
J: TRBJ2-7
V: TRBV7-8
D: NA
DNA: TGTGCCAGCAGCTTATCTGGACTCTTATACGAGCAGTACTTC
CDR3: CASSLSGLLYEQYF

length: 15
size: NA
J: TRBJ1-2
V: TRBV4-1
D: TRBD1
DNA: TGCGCCAGCGGGAGCTATGGACAGGGCCACTATGGCTACACCTTC
CDR3: CASGSYGQGHYGYTF

length: 19
size: NA
J: TRBJ2-2
V: TRBV4-1
D: NA
DNA: TGCGCCAGCAGCCAAGATTTTTCAAGGGGACACTGGGGGACCGGGGAGCTGTTTTTT
CDR3: CASSQDFSRGHWGTGELFF

length: 13
size: once
J: TRBJ1-6
V: TRBV30
D: TRBD1
DNA: TGTGCCTGGTCGGACAGGTATAATTCACCCCTCCACTTT
CDR3: CAWSDRYNSPLHF

length: 16
size: NA
J: TRBJ2-1
V: TRBV9
D: NA
DNA: TGTGCCAGCAGCGTAGAGTATATTCGAGGAAACAATGAGCAGTTCTTC
CDR3: CASSVEYIRGNNEQFF

length: 16
size: once
J: TRBJ2-1
V: TRBV4-2
D: TRBD2
DNA: TGTGCCAGCAGCCAAGAAGGCCTAGCGGGAGAGAATGAGCAGTTCTTC
CDR3: CASSQEGLAGENEQFF

length: 14
size: NA
J: TRBJ2-3
V: TRBV5-5
D: TRBD2
DNA: TGTGCCAGCAGCCGCGGGAGGGCAACGGATACGCAGTATTTT
CDR3: CASSRGRATDTQYF

length: 15
size: NA
J: TRBJ1-1
V: TRBV5-4
D: TRBD1
DNA: TGTGCCAGCAGCGGGACAGGGGCAGGGGGCACTGAAGCTTTCTTT
CDR3: CASSGTGAGGTEAFF

length: 14
size: few
J: TRBJ2-7
V: TRBV5-1
D: NA
DNA: TGCGCCAGCAGCTTGGATCCGGTCTCCTACGAGCAGTACTTC
CDR3: CASSLDPVSYEQYF

length: 14
size: NA
J: TRBJ1-4
V: TRBV9
D: NA
DNA: TGTGCCAGCAGCGGCGGGACCGAGAATGAAAAACTGTTTTTT
CDR3: CASSGGTENEKLFF

length: 11
size: NA
J: TRBJ2-2
V: TRBV30
D: NA
DNA: TGTGCCTTCTCAAGTAGCGGGGAGCTGTTTTTT
CDR3: CAFSSSGELFF

length: 17
size: NA
J: TRBJ2-3
V: TRBV24-1
D: TRBD2
DNA: TGTGCCACCAGTGATGCCGGGACTAGCGGGAACACAGATACGCAGTATTTT
CDR3: CATSDAGTSGNTDTQYF

length: 16
size: NA
J: TRBJ2-1
V: TRBV23-1
D: TRBD2
DNA: TGCGCCAGCAGTTCCCGGGGGGGCAGTGAAGTAGATGAGCAGTTCTTC
CDR3: CASSSRGGSEVDEQFF

length: 15
size: few
J: TRBJ1-5
V: TRBV3-1/TRBV3-2
D: NA
DNA: TGTGCCAGCAGCCAAGATGTCCAGGGAGGTCCGCCCCAGCATTTT
CDR3: CASSQDVQGGPPQHF

length: 15
size: NA
J: TRBJ1-3
V: TRBV6-6
D: TRBD1
DNA: TGTGCCAGCATTGAGGGGACAGGCCTAGGAAACACCATATATTTT
CDR3: CASIEGTGLGNTIYF

length: 15
size: NA
J: TRBJ2-7
V: TRBV27
D: TRBD2
DNA: TGTGCCAGCAGTACACTGACTAGCGGGAGATACGAGCAGTACTTC
CDR3: CASSTLTSGRYEQYF

length: 14
size: once
J: TRBJ2-1
V: TRBV5-4
D: NA
DNA: TGTGCCAGCAGCTATGGAGACTCCTACAATGAGCAGTTCTTC
CDR3: CASSYGDSYNEQFF

length: 14
size: NA
J: TRBJ1-1
V: TRBV6-5
D: NA
DNA: TGTGCCAGCAGTTCCCGGGGGGGGCCCACTGAAGCTTTCTTT
CDR3: CASSSRGGPTEAFF

length: 18
size: NA
J: TRBJ2-7
V: TRBV6-1
D: TRBD2
DNA: TGTGCCAGCAGTGATAGGGGTGGAGGACTAGCGGGTGCCTACGGGCAGTACTTC
CDR3: CASSDRGGGLAGAYGQYF

length: 12
size: NA
J: TRBJ2-1
V: TRBV29-1
D: TRBD2
DNA: TGCAGCGCCGGGACTAGCGTCGATGAGCAGTTCTTC
CDR3: CSAGTSVDEQFF

length: 14
size: NA
J: TRBJ2-3
V: TRBV2
D: TRBD2
DNA: TGTGCCAGCGGCACTAGCGGGGGCACAGATACGCAGTATTTT
CDR3: CASGTSGGTDTQYF

length: 15
size: NA
J: TRBJ2-7
V: TRBV28
D: TRBD1
DNA: TGTGCCAGCAGTACTTCCCGGGACAGACCCTACGAGCAGTACTTC
CDR3: CASSTSRDRPYEQYF

length: 13
size: NA
J: TRBJ1-5
V: TRBV20-1
D: NA
DNA: TGCAGTGCTAGTCGTGCGGGGAATGGGCCCCAGCATTTT
CDR3: CSASRAGNGPQHF

length: 15
size: NA
J: TRBJ2-1
V: TRBV18
D: TRBD1
DNA: TGTGCCAGCTCTCTGCGACAGGGCCCATACAATGAGCAGTTCTTC
CDR3: CASSLRQGPYNEQFF

length: 15
size: NA
J: TRBJ1-1
V: TRBV5-1
D: NA
DNA: TGCGCCAGCAGCTTAGCAGGGGTGGAGAACACTGAAGCTTTCTTT
CDR3: CASSLAGVENTEAFF

length: 14
size: NA
J: TRBJ1-1
V: TRBV10-2
D: NA
DNA: TGCGCCAGCAGTGACCGACAGCGGAACACTGAAGCTTTCTTT
CDR3: CASSDRQRNTEAFF

length: 14
size: NA
J: TRBJ2-1
V: TRBV7-3
D: NA
DNA: TGTGCCAGCAGCTTATATGCGTTGTACAATGAGCAGTTCTTC
CDR3: CASSLYALYNEQFF

length: 14
size: NA
J: TRBJ1-1
V: TRBV5-1
D: NA
DNA: TGCGCCAGCAGCTTGGTGGGGGAGGTGACTGAAGCTTTCTTT
CDR3: CASSLVGEVTEAFF

length: 15
size: few
J: TRBJ2-3
V: TRBV5-1
D: NA
DNA: TGCGCCAGCAGCTTGGAAGTGGGAGGAACAGATACGCAGTATTTT
CDR3: CASSLEVGGTDTQYF

length: 14
size: NA
J: TRBJ1-2
V: TRBV27
D: TRBD1
DNA: TGTGCCAGCTCCCCCAGGGGGCCGGCGGATGGCTACACCTTC
CDR3: CASSPRGPADGYTF

length: 16
size: NA
J: TRBJ1-2
V: TRBV5-6
D: TRBD1
DNA: TGTGCCAGCAGAGACTCCGGGACAGGGTGGAACTATGGCTACACCTTC
CDR3: CASRDSGTGWNYGYTF

length: 14
size: NA
J: TRBJ1-5
V: TRBV6-5
D: NA
DNA: TGTGCCAGCAGCCATCGCCAGAGCAATCAGCCCCAGCATTTT
CDR3: CASSHRQSNQPQHF

length: 14
size: NA
J: TRBJ2-3
V: TRBV19
D: TRBD1
DNA: TGTGCCAGTGTAGCAGGGGGACGCACAGATACGCAGTATTTT
CDR3: CASVAGGRTDTQYF

length: 16
size: NA
J: TRBJ2-1
V: TRBV5-1
D: NA
DNA: TGCGCCAGCAGCTTGGAGGGGGGGCCACTGGGCAATGAGCAGTTCTTC
CDR3: CASSLEGGPLGNEQFF

length: 18
size: NA
J: TRBJ1-1
V: TRBV5-1
D: TRBD1
DNA: TGCGCCAGCAGCTTCTACAGGGGGCAAGGAGTTGGGAACACTGAAGCTTTCTTT
CDR3: CASSFYRGQGVGNTEAFF

length: 16
size: NA
J: TRBJ2-7
V: TRBV7-7
D: NA
DNA: TGTGCCAGCAGCTTAGTCGAGACTTTCATCTCCTACGAGCAGTACTTC
CDR3: CASSLVETFISYEQYF

length: 15
size: NA
J: TRBJ2-7
V: TRBV7-3
D: NA
DNA: TGTGCCAGCAGCTTAAGAGGCAACAGGGAGGGCGAGCAGTACTTC
CDR3: CASSLRGNREGEQYF

length: 14
size: NA
J: TRBJ1-6
V: TRBV11-2
D: TRBD1
DNA: TGTGCCAGCAGCTCTACAGGGGGCTACTCACCCCTCCACTTT
CDR3: CASSSTGGYSPLHF

length: 17
size: few
J: TRBJ1-3
V: TRBV10-3
D: NA
DNA: TGTGCCATCAGTGAGTCGGTAACAGTGGTCTCTGGAAACACCATATATTTT
CDR3: CAISESVTVVSGNTIYF

length: 16
size: NA
J: TRBJ1-2
V: TRBV9
D: NA
DNA: TGTGCCAGCAGCGGAGCGGGCCTCCAGGAAGGCTATGGCTACACCTTC
CDR3: CASSGAGLQEGYGYTF

length: 15
size: NA
J: TRBJ1-5
V: TRBV6-6
D: NA
DNA: TGTGCCAGCACCATGGTGGGGGGATTACGACAGCCCCAGCATTTT
CDR3: CASTMVGGLRQPQHF